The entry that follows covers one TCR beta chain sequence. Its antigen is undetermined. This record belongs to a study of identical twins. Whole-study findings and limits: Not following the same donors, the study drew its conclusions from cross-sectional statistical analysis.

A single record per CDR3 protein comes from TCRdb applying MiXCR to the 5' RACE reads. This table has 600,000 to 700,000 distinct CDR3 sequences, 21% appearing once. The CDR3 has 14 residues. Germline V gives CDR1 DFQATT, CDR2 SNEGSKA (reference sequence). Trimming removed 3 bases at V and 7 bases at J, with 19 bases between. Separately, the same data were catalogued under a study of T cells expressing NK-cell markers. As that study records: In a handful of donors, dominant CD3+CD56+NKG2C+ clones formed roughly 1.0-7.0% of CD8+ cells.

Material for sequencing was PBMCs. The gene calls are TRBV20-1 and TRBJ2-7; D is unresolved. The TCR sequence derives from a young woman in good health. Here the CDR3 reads CSARFPDRPLEQYF. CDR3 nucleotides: TGCAGTGCTAGGTTTCCCGACCGCCCGTTGGAGCAGTACTTC.